The clone carrying this T cell receptor beta chain was recorded at least ten times. Its antigen is unknown. A much larger clonotype is one base distant, so this may be a read error. The germline V gene encodes CDR1 MNHEY and CDR2 SVGAGI. The CDR3 covers 15 residues. The V gene end was trimmed by 2 bases and the J gene end by 11 bases; junction bases not matched to a gene: 12. The data were taken from a study of blood T cells in healthy people across ages. With a J-beta primer mix and a sample-barcoded 5' primer, a second PCR ran about 7 to 12 cycles. Each cDNA molecule received a tag from a template-switch adaptor that had 12 random nucleotides. One entry per CDR3 protein, called by TCRdb with MiXCR from the 5' RACE reads. The sample includes approximately 770,000 distinct CDR3 sequences, roughly 60% of them seen just once. Findings of the study overall: Significant beta diversity loss was already apparent by age roughly 38, declining roughly linearly. Changes in expanded clonotypes were possibly confounded, as the CMV status of donors was unknown.

Sequenced: blood. V gene TRBV6-5 combines with J gene TRBJ2-5; 9 nucleotides agree with TRBD2. This sequence was found in a young man in good health. CDR3 coding DNA: TGTGCCAGCAGTTACGCGGCGGGAGGGCCCAATGAGCAGTACTTC. Translated: CASSYAAGGPNEQYF.